The 4 T cell receptor beta chains below all came from one sample that was sequenced in a study of T cells after somatic rescue of genetic block. The protocol was immunoSEQ multiplex PCR, while the TCRdb copy is restricted to in-frame clones and leaves out a portion. Of 110,000 or so clones listed, just over 90% are singletons. The sequenced sample was peripheral blood mononuclear cells (PBMCs). The origin of the receptors is a woman under 30.

This rearrangement joins TRBV19 to TRBJ2-5, with 14 bases that match TRBD2. V was clipped by 3 bases and J by 5 bases; unmatched bases: 8. Germline CDR1 reads LNHDA; CDR2 reads SQIVND (reference sequence). CDR3 length: 17 amino acids. CDR3 loop: CASSIAWTSGGWETQYF. CDR3 bases: TGTGCCAGTAGTATCGCCTGGACTAGCGGGGGGTGGGAGACCCAGTACTTC.

This clone occurred once. The chain couples TRBV10-3 to TRBJ1-1; 9 nucleotides line up with TRBD1. The CDR3 has 13 amino acids. J gave up 7 bases and V 10 bases, and 10 bases lay outside the gene matches. Germline CDR1 ENHRY, CDR2 SYGVKD. The CDR3 region is CATTGGEWDEAFF. The CDR3 region has the DNA TGTGCCACAACAGGGGGCGAGTGGGATGAAGCTTTCTTT.

The chain links TRBV6-6 to TRBJ2-5; unclear D gene. CDR1 MNHNY and CDR2 SVGAGI come from the germline V gene (reference sequence). The V and J ends lost 5 bases and 5 bases respectively, with 3 bases between them. The CDR3 consists of 10 residues. CDR3 DNA: TGTGCCAGCAGTGGGGAGACCCAGTACTTC. This translates into CASSGETQYF.

The J gene is TRBJ2-2, the V gene TRBV2; 8 bases are shared with TRBD2. J lost 0 bases, V lost 3 bases, and 3 bases had no gene match. This CDR3 is built from 16 residues. Per germline, CDR1 SNHLY and CDR2 FYNNEI. The CDR3 sequence: CASSDPSGPNTGELFF. CDR3 in DNA: TGTGCCAGCAGTGACCCTAGCGGGCCGAACACCGGGGAGCTGTTTTTT.